This TCR beta chain was identified in a study of PD-1 blockade in classical Hodgkin lymphoma. Findings of the study overall: The causes of the repertoire differences, possibly disease activity or prior therapy, remain undefined. When set against healthy donors, newly diagnosed patients were reported to show lower baseline TCR diversity. For complete responders, baseline diversity was comparable to that of newly diagnosed patients.

Time point in this sample: cycle 4 day 1 (C4D1), after 5 to 7 weeks of nivolumab. Exposure to brentuximab vedotin varied, and each patient had relapsed following autologous stem cell transplantation. Patients reached a best response of complete response, partial response or progressive disease. Assay used: immunoSEQ multiplex PCR; TCRdb lists only in-frame clones, some missing. The table has some 93,000 clones, 83% seen once; the top ten hold about 17%. The germline gives CDR1 WSHSY, CDR2 SAAADI. The CDR3 extends over 16 amino acids. The V end was cut by 4 bases, the J end by 4 bases, with 19 bases between. A word on this clone: The antigen remains undetermined.

The gene calls are TRBV10-2 and TRBJ1-1, with a weak D call TRBD1 (6 bases). Sequences were derived from peripheral blood mononuclear cells (PBMCs), sampled before the fourth cycle of nivolumab. The sequence was collected from a human donor with classical Hodgkin lymphoma. The CDR3 DNA is TGCGCCAGCAGTGCAACAGGGAGCCCGGGAGGCACTGAAGCTTTCTTT. Protein product: CASSATGSPGGTEAFF.